This T cell receptor beta chain was sequenced in a study of T cells in Graves' hyperthyroidism and ophthalmopathy. Notes on the study in general: The model predicted ophthalmopathy a median around six months before onset.

Stability of Graves' hyperthyroidism was defined as absent ophthalmopathy progression within 18 months. Hyperthyroidism in the patients, aged 18 to 65, was newly diagnosed and under 2 months in duration. This clonotype was observed at least ten times. Its antigen is as yet unknown. RNA transcripts were the template for amplifying TCR beta CDR3 regions. The HTBI primer set was used in a first-round RT-PCR of the TCR CDR3. TCRdb re-derived calls from the multiplex PCR reads in MiXCR, one entry per CDR3 protein. The profile covers some 500,000 distinct CDR3 sequences, with under 15% appearing a single time and 15% to 20% taken by the ten largest. Trimming stripped 7 bases from V and 8 bases from J, with 12 bases between. The CDR3 is 12 amino acids.

The chain joins TRBV12-3 or TRBV12-4 to TRBJ2-1; D is unresolved. The sequence came from a woman between 18 and 29 years old with Graves' hyperthyroidism. Sequenced input: blood. CDR3 in amino acids: CASTENGYEQFF. CDR3 nucleotide sequence: TGTGCCAGCACCGAAAACGGCTATGAGCAGTTCTTC.